These 19 T cell receptor beta chains were sequenced from one sample in a study of control samples from healthy donors and cancer patients. The assay was immunoSEQ multiplex PCR, and TCRdb's table has in-frame clones only and misses some. The sample has nearly 200,000 clones; over 80% are singletons. Sequenced: blood. All receptors derive from a man aged 30 to 39 in good health.

The genes are TRBV7-9 and TRBJ2-7; D not certain. Germline-derived CDR1 and CDR2 are SEHNR and FQNEAQ (reference sequence). V was pared by 8 bases and J by 5 bases, with 13 bases between. The CDR3 has 12 residues. CDR3 sequence reads: CASALGPDEQYF. In DNA form, the CDR3 reads TGTGCCAGCGCTCTGGGTCCCGACGAGCAGTACTTC.

The CDR3 here is CASSYTTDEQYF. CDR3 coding DNA: TGCGCCAGCAGCTACACGACAGACGAGCAGTACTTC. The chain combines TRBV5-1 with TRBJ2-7; TRBD1 might be the D (5 bases). The V end lost 3 bases, the J end lost 5 bases, and 9 bases lay between the germline ends. The germline gives CDR1 SGHRS, CDR2 YFSETQ. This CDR3 is built from 12 residues.

The sample holds one count of this clone. V gene TRBV19 combines with J gene TRBJ1-1; 7 bases map to TRBD1. The CDR3 sequence is 17 residues long. The germline V gene has CDR1 LNHDA and CDR2 SQIVND (reference sequence). The trim removed 7 bases at V and 6 bases at J, leaving 20 bases unmatched. Here the CDR3 reads CASTPGVGGGDGPEAFF. For the CDR3, the DNA is TGTGCCAGTACCCCCGGGGTAGGGGGCGGGGACGGACCTGAAGCTTTCTTT.

This clone appeared once. The J gene is TRBJ2-7, the V gene TRBV6-5, with D possibly being TRBD1 (6 bases). The CDR3 is 14 residues long. V lost 6 bases and J lost 1, with 13 bases in between. CDR1 and CDR2 from the germline V gene are MNHEY and SVGAGI. The CDR3 DNA sequence: TGTGCCAGCAGCCCCCGACAGGTATCCTACGAGCAGTACTTC. This sequence encodes CASSPRQVSYEQYF.

The chain carries TRBV24-1 and TRBJ2-3; 14 bases map to TRBD2. Germline V CDR1 and CDR2: KGHDR, SFDVKD. CDR3 length: 16 residues. With 4 bases clipped from V and 5 bases from J, the junction kept 4 bases outside the gene matches. CDR3 nucleotide sequence: TGTGCCACCAGTGACGGGACTAGCGGGGGTGTAGATACGCAGTATTTT. Amino acid sequence: CATSDGTSGGVDTQYF.

The CDR3 DNA is TGTGCCAGCAGCTTAGGAGGGTGGGGCTATGGCTACACCTTC. Its protein product is CASSLGGWGYGYTF. This chain links TRBV7-9 with TRBJ1-2; D remains unclear. This CDR3 contains 14 residues. Germline V gene sequence: CDR1 SEHNR, CDR2 FQNEAQ (reference sequence). V was trimmed by 1 base and J by 4 bases, leaving 10 bases between them.

The rearrangement joins TRBV2 to TRBJ2-7; weak D call: TRBD1 (6 bases). The ends were cut back, 1 base at V and 3 bases at J, with 10 bases in the middle. Germline CDR1 and CDR2: SNHLY and FYNNEI. The CDR3 is 14 amino acids. The CDR3 DNA sequence: TGTGCCAGCAGTGAAGAACAGGGCAGCTACGAGCAGTACTTC. Its translation is CASSEEQGSYEQYF.

The chain recombines TRBV7-9 with TRBJ1-1, with D hard to call. The CDR3 consists of 12 residues. V was cut by 7 bases and J by 1 base, with 7 bases left in between. Germline V gives CDR1 SEHNR, CDR2 FQNEAQ (reference sequence). CDR3 nucleotides: TGTGCCAGCAACTGGGGGAACACTGAAGCTTTCTTT. Amino acids: CASNWGNTEAFF.

This chain links TRBV12-2 with TRBJ1-6; TRBD1, the D gene given by the table, was not confirmed from the DNA. TRBV12-2 is marked as a pseudogene. The CDR3 loop spans 20 amino acids. The CDR3 coding sequence is TGTGCAAGTCGCTTAGCGATTTGTCAGGGGGCGGGGGCCCTTAATTCACCCCTCCACTTT. Amino acids: CASRLAICQGAGALNSPLHF.

The chain joins TRBV4-2 to TRBJ2-7; D gene uncertain. Germline V gene lookup returns CDR1 LGHNA and CDR2 YNFKEQ. With 1 base removed from V and 3 bases from J, the gap between germline ends came to 13 bases. The CDR3 runs 15 residues. The CDR3 loop is CASSQASLGLYEQYF. For the CDR3, the DNA is TGTGCCAGCAGCCAAGCCAGTCTAGGGCTCTACGAGCAGTACTTC.

The rearrangement links TRBV19 to TRBJ2-3, with 11 bases lining up with TRBD2. V was clipped by 10 bases and J by 1 base; unmatched bases: 7. The CDR3 spans 15 residues. Germline CDR1 and CDR2: LNHDA and SQIVND (reference sequence). The CDR3 loop is CATRGLAAGTDTQYF. In nucleotides, the CDR3 is TGTGCCACCAGGGGACTAGCGGCGGGCACAGATACGCAGTATTTT. Filled out from reference TRBV19 and TRBJ2-3, the complete variable domain reads DGGITQSPKYLFRKEGQNVTLSCEQNLNHDAMYWYRQDPGQGLRLIYYSQIVNDFQKGDIAEGYSVSREKKESFPLTVTSAQKNPTAFYLCATRGLAAGTDTQYFGPGTRLTVL.

In DNA, the CDR3 is TGCAGCGTGGGGGACGCTGAGGGCACTGAAGCTTTCTTT. Translation gives CSVGDAEGTEAFF. The chain links TRBV29-1 to TRBJ1-1, with D perhaps matching TRBD1 (5 bases). The length of the CDR3 is 13 residues. V lost 6 bases and J lost 4, with 15 bases in between. The germline CDR1 and CDR2 sequences are SQVTM and ANQGSEA.

This rearrangement joins TRBV2 to TRBJ2-3, with TRBD2 matching over 11 bases. The length of the CDR3 is 15 residues. Germline V lookup: CDR1 SNHLY, CDR2 FYNNEI. V lost 8 bases, J lost 2 bases, and 6 bases stayed unmatched. Here the CDR3 DNA reads TGTGCCAGCGGAAGACTAGCGGGGTACACAGATACGCAGTATTTT. Residues: CASGRLAGYTDTQYF. Drawing the rest from reference TRBV2 and TRBJ2-3, the complete variable domain is EPEVTQTPSHQVTQMGQEVILRCVPISNHLYFYWYRQILGQKVEFLVSFYNNEISEKSEIFDDQFSVERPDGSNFTLKIRSTKLEDSAMYFCASGRLAGYTDTQYFGPGTRLTVL.

This clone was recorded only once. The chain combines TRBV6-5 with TRBJ1-2; D is uncertain. Germline CDR1 and CDR2: MNHEY and SVGAGI. Between the trimmed V and J ends, which lost 2 bases and 8 bases, there was a span of 15 bases. The CDR3 totals 14 residues. The CDR3 bases are TGTGCCAGCAGTTACATCACCGGGGAATCGGGCTACACCTTC. Amino acid sequence: CASSYITGESGYTF.

This chain joins TRBV30 and TRBJ1-3, with TRBD1 as a possible D gene (6 bases). Between the trimmed V and J ends, which lost 0 bases and 7 bases, there was a span of 16 bases. CDR3 size: 15 residues. Germline V gene data show CDR1 as GTSNPN and CDR2 as SVGIG (reference sequence). CDR3 sequence: CAWSVGRGQQNTIYF. In DNA, the CDR3 is TGTGCCTGGAGTGTGGGCAGGGGCCAGCAGAACACCATATATTTT.

For the CDR3, the DNA is TGTGCCAGCAGTGAGTCGGGGACAGGGGGAAATGGCTACACCTTC. Amino acid sequence: CASSESGTGGNGYTF. The chain carries TRBV2 and TRBJ1-2; 11 positions match TRBD1. The V and J ends lost 3 bases and 6 bases, in that order; junction bases with no gene match: 6. Germline V CDR1 and CDR2: SNHLY, FYNNEI. The CDR3 is made up of 15 amino acids.

The chain uses TRBV6-5 and TRBJ1-2, with 7 bases lining up with TRBD1. With V trimmed by 8 bases and J by 4 bases, 13 bases remained unmatched. The CDR3 runs 15 residues. Germline loops: CDR1 MNHEY, CDR2 SVGAGI. The CDR3 sequence: CASFTGTARAYGYTF. CDR3 nucleotides: TGTGCCAGCTTTACCGGGACAGCCAGGGCCTATGGCTACACCTTC.

Here the CDR3 reads CASSLETGDTQYF. In nucleotides, the CDR3 is TGTGCCAGCAGCTTAGAAACAGGAGATACGCAGTATTTT. The chain joins TRBV11-3 to TRBJ2-3; D possibly corresponds to TRBD1 (5 bases). In germline, CDR1 is SGHNT, CDR2 YENEEA. With 0 bases removed from V and 5 bases from J, the gap between germline ends came to 6 bases. The CDR3 length is 13 residues.

This rearrangement joins TRBV28 to TRBJ2-6; tentatively, D is TRBD1 or TRBD2 (5 bases each). The CDR3 totals 18 residues. Looked up from germline, CDR1 is MDHEN and CDR2 is SYDVKM. The V end lost 5 bases, the J end lost 2 bases, and 19 bases lay between the germline ends. CDR3 protein: CASSLSPMGEAGANVLTF. The CDR3 coding sequence is TGTGCCAGCAGTCTCTCCCCTATGGGGGAAGCTGGGGCCAACGTCCTGACTTTC.